This is a list of T cell receptor beta chains from one sample in a study of blood T cell repertoires in COVID-19. TCRdb's copy holds only in-frame clones and misses some; the assay was immunoSEQ multiplex PCR. The data contain around 250,000 clones, approximately 85% of them seen just once; the ten biggest clones take up around 0.7%. Sequenced input: peripheral blood. The source of these receptors is a human donor in a cohort sampled during active COVID-19. CDR3s include the opening cysteine and the closing phenylalanine or tryptophan. The size field is filled for only some rows; it gives once, few, many or a size class.

CASSQVTGRHSGNTIYF | TRBV3-1/TRBV3-2 | NA | TRBJ1-3
CASSSNRGGGYTF | TRBV12-3/TRBV12-4 | NA | TRBJ1-2
CASSLRGQGVMNTEAFF | TRBV7-2 | NA | TRBJ1-1
CAISDNLVGRGEQYF | TRBV10-3 | NA | TRBJ2-7
CASSLVGGSGDQPQHF | TRBV7-2 | NA | TRBJ1-5
CATPGGGNTIYF | TRBV27 | NA | TRBJ1-3
CASSSTPPSSGTWSSYNEQFF | TRBV7-3 | NA | TRBJ2-1
CASSLIGGPYNEQFF | TRBV13 | NA | TRBJ2-1
CASSSFRGKAYGYTF | TRBV3-1/TRBV3-2 | NA | TRBJ1-2
CASSLGTSGSDEQFF | TRBV5-5 | NA | TRBJ2-1
CASSSAGQAYGYTF | TRBV5-1 | NA | TRBJ1-2
CAVTGTPDTQYF | TRBV30 | few | TRBJ2-3
CASSSGASGRNEQYF | TRBV28 | NA | TRBJ2-7
CASSRGQGTYEQYF | TRBV19 | NA | TRBJ2-7
CASSQAAGSEQYF | TRBV7-8 | NA | TRBJ2-7
CASSPTSTEQFF | TRBV18 | NA | TRBJ2-1
CASSPQTSLSYEQYF | TRBV5-1 | NA | TRBJ2-7
CASSYGQGAYNEQFF | TRBV6-2/TRBV6-3 | NA | TRBJ2-1
CAAGGGDKNTEAFF | TRBV7-9 | once | TRBJ1-1
CASSLRGTEAFF | TRBV5-8 | NA | TRBJ1-1
CAISDQGGYGYTF | TRBV10-3 | NA | TRBJ1-2
CAITLDRGNTIYF | TRBV10-3 | NA | TRBJ1-3
CSVAGQVIGYTF | TRBV29-1 | NA | TRBJ1-2
CASRKQGEAYEQYF | TRBV7-2 | NA | TRBJ2-7
CASSWWGGNSPYEQYF | TRBV5-6 | NA | TRBJ2-7
CASSLTGGDSVEKLFF | TRBV5-1 | NA | TRBJ1-4
CASRVGASGEQYF | TRBV5-5 | few | TRBJ2-7
CASSPRRANYGYTF | TRBV18 | once | TRBJ1-2
CASSSRTGGEEKLFF | TRBV27 | NA | TRBJ1-4
CASSPEHSTIEQYF | TRBV18 | NA | TRBJ2-7
CASTPAPGSGSSEGFF | TRBV28 | NA | TRBJ2-1
CASSQGEGLPLEQFF | TRBV4-1 | once | TRBJ2-1
CASQGQANEKLFF | TRBV7-2 | few | TRBJ1-4